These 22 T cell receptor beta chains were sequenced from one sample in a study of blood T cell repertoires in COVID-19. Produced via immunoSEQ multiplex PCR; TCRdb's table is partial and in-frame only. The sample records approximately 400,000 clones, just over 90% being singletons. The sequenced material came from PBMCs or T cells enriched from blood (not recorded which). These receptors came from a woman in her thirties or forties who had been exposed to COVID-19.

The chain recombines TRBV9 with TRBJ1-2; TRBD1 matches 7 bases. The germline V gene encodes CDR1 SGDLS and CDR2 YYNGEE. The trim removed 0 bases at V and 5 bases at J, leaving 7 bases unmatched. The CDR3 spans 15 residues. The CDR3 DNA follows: TGTGCCAGCAGCGTAGGACGGACAGGAGGGTATGGCTACACCTTC. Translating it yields CASSVGRTGGYGYTF.

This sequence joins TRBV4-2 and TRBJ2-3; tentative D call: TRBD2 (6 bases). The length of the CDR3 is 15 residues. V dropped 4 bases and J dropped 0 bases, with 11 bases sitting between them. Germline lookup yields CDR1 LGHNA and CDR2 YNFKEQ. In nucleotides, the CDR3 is TGTGCCAGCAGCCTAGCCGGGACTAGCACAGATACGCAGTATTTT. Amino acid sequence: CASSLAGTSTDTQYF.

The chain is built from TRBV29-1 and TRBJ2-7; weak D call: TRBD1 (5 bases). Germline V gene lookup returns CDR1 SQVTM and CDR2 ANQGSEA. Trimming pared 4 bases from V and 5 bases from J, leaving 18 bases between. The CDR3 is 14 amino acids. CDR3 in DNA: TGCAGCGTTGCAAACAGGCTGGTTCTGAACGAGCAGTACTTC. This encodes CSVANRLVLNEQYF.

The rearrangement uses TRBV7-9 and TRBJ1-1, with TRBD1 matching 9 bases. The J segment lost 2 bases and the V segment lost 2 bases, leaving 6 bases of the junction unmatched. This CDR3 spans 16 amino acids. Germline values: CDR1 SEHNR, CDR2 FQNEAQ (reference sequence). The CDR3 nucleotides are TGTGCCAGCAGCTTACCAGGACAGGGGTTAAACACTGAAGCTTTCTTT. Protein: CASSLPGQGLNTEAFF.

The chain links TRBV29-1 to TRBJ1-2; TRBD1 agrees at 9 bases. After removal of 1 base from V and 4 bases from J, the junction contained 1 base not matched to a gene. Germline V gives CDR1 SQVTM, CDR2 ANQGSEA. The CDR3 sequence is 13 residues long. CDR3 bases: TGCAGCGTTGAAGGGACAGGGGCCTATGGCTACACCTTC. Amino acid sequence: CSVEGTGAYGYTF.

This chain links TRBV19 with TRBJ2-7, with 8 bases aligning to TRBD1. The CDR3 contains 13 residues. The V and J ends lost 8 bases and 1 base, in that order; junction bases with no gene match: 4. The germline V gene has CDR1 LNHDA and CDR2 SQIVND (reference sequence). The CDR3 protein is CASAGDRSYEQYF. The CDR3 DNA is TGTGCCAGTGCCGGGGACAGGTCCTACGAGCAGTACTTC.

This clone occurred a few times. In DNA, the CDR3 is TGTGCCAGCAGCTTAGGTACGGGAGAGCAGTACTTC. This translates into CASSLGTGEQYF. The chain has TRBV11-2 and TRBJ2-7; TRBD2 might be the D (5 bases). V gave up 1 base and J gave up 7 bases, with 8 bases separating them. Per the germline V gene, CDR1 is SGHAT and CDR2 is FQNNGV. CDR3 length equals 12 residues.

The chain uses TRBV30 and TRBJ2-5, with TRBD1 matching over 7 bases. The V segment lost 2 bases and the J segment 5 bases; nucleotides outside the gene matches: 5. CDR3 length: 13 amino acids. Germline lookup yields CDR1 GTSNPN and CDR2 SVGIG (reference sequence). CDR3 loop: CAWSPGGLETQYF. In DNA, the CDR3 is TGTGCCTGGAGTCCAGGGGGATTGGAGACCCAGTACTTC.

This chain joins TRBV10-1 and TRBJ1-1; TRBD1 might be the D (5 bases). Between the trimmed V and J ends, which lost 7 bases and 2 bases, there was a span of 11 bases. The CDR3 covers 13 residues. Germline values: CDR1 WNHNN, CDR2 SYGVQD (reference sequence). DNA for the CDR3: TGCGCCAGCATGGGGGGGGGAAACACTGAAGCTTTCTTT. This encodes CASMGGGNTEAFF.

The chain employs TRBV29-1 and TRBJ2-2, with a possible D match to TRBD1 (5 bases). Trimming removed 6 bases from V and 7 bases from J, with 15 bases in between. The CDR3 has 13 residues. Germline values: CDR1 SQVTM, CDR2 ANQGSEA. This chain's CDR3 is CSVAPSGHGELFF. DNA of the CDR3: TGCAGCGTCGCTCCTTCAGGGCACGGGGAGCTGTTTTTT.

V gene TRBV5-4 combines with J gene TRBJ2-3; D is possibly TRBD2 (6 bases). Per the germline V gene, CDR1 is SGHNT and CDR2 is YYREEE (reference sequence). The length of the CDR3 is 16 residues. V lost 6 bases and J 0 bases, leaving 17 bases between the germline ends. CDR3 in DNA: TGTGCCAGCACGACGAGGCTAGCGATTAGCACAGATACGCAGTATTTT. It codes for CASTTRLAISTDTQYF.

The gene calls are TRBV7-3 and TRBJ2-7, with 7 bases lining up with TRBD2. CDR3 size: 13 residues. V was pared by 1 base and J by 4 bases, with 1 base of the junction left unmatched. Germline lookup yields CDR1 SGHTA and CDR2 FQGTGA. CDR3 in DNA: TGTGCCAGCAGCTTAAACGGGGGGTACGAGCAGTACTTC. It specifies CASSLNGGYEQYF.

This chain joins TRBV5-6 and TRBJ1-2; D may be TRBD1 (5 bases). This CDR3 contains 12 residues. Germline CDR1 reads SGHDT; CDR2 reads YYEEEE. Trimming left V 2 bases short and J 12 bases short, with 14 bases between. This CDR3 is CASSFRARADTF. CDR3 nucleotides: TGTGCCAGCAGCTTCCGGGCCAGGGCCGACACCTTC.

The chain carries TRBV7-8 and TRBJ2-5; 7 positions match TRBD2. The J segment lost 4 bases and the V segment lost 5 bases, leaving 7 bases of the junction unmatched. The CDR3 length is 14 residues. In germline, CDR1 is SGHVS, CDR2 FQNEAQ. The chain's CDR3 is CASSVTSVGETQYF. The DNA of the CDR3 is TGTGCCAGCAGCGTTACTAGCGTTGGAGAGACCCAGTACTTC.

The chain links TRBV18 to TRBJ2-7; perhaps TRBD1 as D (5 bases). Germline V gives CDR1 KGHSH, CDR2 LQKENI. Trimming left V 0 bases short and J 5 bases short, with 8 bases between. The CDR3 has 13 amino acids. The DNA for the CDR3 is TGTGCCAGCTCACCACCCAGGGTAAACGAGCAGTACTTC. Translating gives CASSPPRVNEQYF. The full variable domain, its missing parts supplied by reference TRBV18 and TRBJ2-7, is NAGVMQNPRHLVRRRGQEARLRCSPMKGHSHVYWYRQLPEEGLKFMVYLQKENIIDESGMPKERFSAEFPKEGPSILRIQQVVRGDSAAYFCASSPPRVNEQYFGPGTRLTVT.

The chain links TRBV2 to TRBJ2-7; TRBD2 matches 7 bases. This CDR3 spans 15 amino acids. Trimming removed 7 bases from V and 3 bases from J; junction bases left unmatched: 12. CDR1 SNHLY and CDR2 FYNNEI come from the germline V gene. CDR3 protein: CASTVRGRVGYEQYF. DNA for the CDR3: TGTGCCAGCACCGTACGGGGGAGGGTGGGCTACGAGCAGTACTTC.

CDR3: CASRDRAGYGYTF. Here the CDR3 DNA reads TGTGCCAGCAGGGACAGGGCGGGCTATGGCTACACCTTC. The chain employs TRBV2 and TRBJ1-2; 8 nucleotides align to TRBD1. There are 13 residues in the CDR3. The V segment lost 6 bases and the J segment 4 bases; nucleotides outside the gene matches: 4. Germline CDR1 reads SNHLY; CDR2 reads FYNNEI.

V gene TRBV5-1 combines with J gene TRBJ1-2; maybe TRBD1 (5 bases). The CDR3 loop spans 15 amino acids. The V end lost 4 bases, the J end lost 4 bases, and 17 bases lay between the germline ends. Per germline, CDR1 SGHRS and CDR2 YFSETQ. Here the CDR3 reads CASSPGYTGFYGYTF. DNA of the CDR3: TGCGCCAGCAGCCCTGGATATACAGGATTCTATGGCTACACCTTC.

The CDR3: CSVESPIARNEQFF. CDR3 DNA: TGCAGCGTTGAATCTCCTATAGCCCGGAATGAGCAGTTCTTC. V gene TRBV29-1 combines with J gene TRBJ2-1; the D is unclear. The CDR3 is 14 residues long. Trimming stripped 2 bases from V and 7 bases from J, with 15 bases between. Germline-derived CDR1 and CDR2 are SQVTM and ANQGSEA.

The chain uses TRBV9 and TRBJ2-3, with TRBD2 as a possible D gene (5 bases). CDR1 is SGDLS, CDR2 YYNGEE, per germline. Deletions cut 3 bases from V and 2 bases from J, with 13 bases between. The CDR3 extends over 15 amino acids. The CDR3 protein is CASSERGLHTDTQYF. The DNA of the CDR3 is TGTGCCAGCAGCGAACGAGGGCTTCACACAGATACGCAGTATTTT.

CDR3 loop: CSVEPTGTANYEQYF. For the CDR3, the DNA is TGCAGCGTTGAACCAACCGGGACAGCAAACTACGAGCAGTACTTC. The V call is TRBV29-1, the J call TRBJ2-7; TRBD1 matches at 7 bases. CDR1 SQVTM and CDR2 ANQGSEA come from the germline V gene. V shed 2 bases and J 3 bases; nucleotides not matched to a gene: 10. The CDR3 runs to 15 residues.

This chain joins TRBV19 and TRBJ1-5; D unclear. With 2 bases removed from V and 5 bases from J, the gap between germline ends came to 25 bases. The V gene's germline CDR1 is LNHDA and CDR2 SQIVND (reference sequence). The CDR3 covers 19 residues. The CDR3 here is CASSIRVLRVGIRDQPQHF. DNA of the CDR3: TGTGCCAGTAGTATAAGAGTATTGAGGGTTGGGATTCGCGATCAGCCCCAGCATTTT.